The rows below give T cell receptor beta chains drawn from one sample of a study of shared clonotypes between healthy human individuals. Data came from immunoSEQ multiplex PCR; TCRdb stores just in-frame clones and leaves some out. Of 650,000 to 750,000 clones listed, 55% to 75% are singletons. The sequencing input was memory CD4+ T cells sorted from blood. These receptors were obtained from a woman in her 30s in good health. Each CDR3 is given with its conserved first and last residue. D genes are given only for firm matches. Clone sizes are given selectively: once, few, many, or a class where the clone is expanded.

>TRBV28|TRBJ2-1|few|.
CASSPMRGASYNEQFF
TGTGCCAGCAGTCCCATGAGGGGGGCTTCCTACAATGAGCAGTTCTTC
>TRBV27|TRBJ1-3|.|.
CASSSRSSSGNTIYF
TGTGCCAGCAGTTCTAGGAGCAGCTCTGGAAACACCATATATTTT
>TRBV4-1|TRBJ2-1|.|.
CASSQGGIFRTDYNEQFF
TGCGCCAGCAGCCAAGGTGGGATTTTCAGGACAGATTACAATGAGCAGTTCTTC
>TRBV13|TRBJ2-3|.|.
CASSLPGRRTDTQYF
TGTGCCAGCAGCTTACCTGGGAGGAGGACAGATACGCAGTATTTT
>TRBV4-3|TRBJ2-5|.|TRBD2
CASSQGVAGVQETQYF
TGCGCCAGCAGCCAAGGAGTAGCGGGAGTCCAAGAGACCCAGTACTTC
>TRBV14|TRBJ2-1|.|TRBD2
CASSPQGLANNEQFF
TGTGCCAGCAGCCCCCAGGGACTAGCGAACAATGAGCAGTTCTTC
>TRBV28|TRBJ1-2|few|TRBD1
CASRETGGDYGYTF
TGTGCCAGCAGGGAGACAGGGGGCGACTATGGCTACACCTTC
>TRBV25-1|TRBJ2-7|.|TRBD1
CASSASWTGALPHEQYF
TGTGCCAGCAGTGCTAGCTGGACAGGGGCCCTTCCCCACGAGCAGTACTTC
>TRBV5-8|TRBJ2-1|.|.
CASSLRTGTPSNEQFF
TGTGCCAGCAGCTTACGAACCGGGACTCCCTCTAATGAGCAGTTCTTC
>TRBV18|TRBJ1-5|.|TRBD1
CASSPIGQGEQPQHF
TGTGCCAGCTCACCGATTGGACAGGGGGAACAGCCCCAGCATTTT
>TRBV7-2|TRBJ2-2|.|.
CASSPAGTMGTGELFF
TGTGCCAGCAGCCCAGCGGGGACAATGGGGACCGGGGAGCTGTTTTTT
>TRBV21-1|TRBJ2-5|.|.
CASSKGTGETQYF
TGTGCCAGCAGCAAGGGGACTGGAGAGACCCAGTACTTC
>TRBV19|TRBJ1-5|.|TRBD1
CASKSGGSQPQHF
TGTGCCAGTAAATCAGGGGGCAGTCAGCCCCAGCATTTT
>TRBV11-2|TRBJ1-5|.|.
CASSPDCNQPQHF
TGTGCCAGCAGCCCGGACTGCAATCAGCCCCAGCATTTT
>TRBV4-2|TRBJ2-7|.|TRBD2
CASSQAHRRAGAYEQYF
TGTGCCAGCAGCCAGGCCCACCGCCGGGCGGGAGCCTACGAGCAGTACTTC
>TRBV5-4|TRBJ2-4|.|TRBD2
CASRLAGGPTKNIQYF
TGTGCCAGCAGACTGGCGGGAGGGCCAACCAAAAACATTCAGTACTTC
>TRBV5-1|TRBJ2-7|.|.
CASSLDGLSYEQYF
TGCGCCAGCAGCTTGGACGGCCTTTCCTACGAGCAGTACTTC
>TRBV4-2|TRBJ1-4|few|TRBD1
CASSQTRDRRLNEKLFF
TGTGCCAGCAGCCAAACACGGGACAGGAGACTTAATGAAAAACTGTTTTTT
>TRBV19|TRBJ2-1|.|TRBD2
CASSIDSTSGTVLYEQFF
TGTGCCAGTAGTATAGATTCGACTAGCGGCACCGTCCTATATGAGCAGTTCTTC
>TRBV4-1|TRBJ2-3|.|.
CASSQVYDTQYF
TGCGCCAGCAGCCAAGTTTACGATACGCAGTATTTT
>TRBV5-1|TRBJ2-3|.|TRBD1
CASTQGGPPSTDTQYF
TGCGCCAGCACTCAAGGGGGCCCTCCTAGCACAGATACGCAGTATTTT
>TRBV5-1|TRBJ2-2|.|TRBD1
CASSGTGDSGELFF
TGCGCCAGCAGCGGGACAGGGGACTCCGGGGAGCTGTTTTTT
>TRBV10-3|TRBJ1-2|few|.
CAISADLLEGYTF
TGTGCCATCAGTGCGGACTTGTTGGAAGGCTACACCTTC
>TRBV2|TRBJ2-1|once|TRBD2
CASFSGFSYNEQFF
TGTGCCAGCTTTAGCGGGTTTTCCTACAATGAGCAGTTCTTC
>TRBV10-3|TRBJ2-2|.|.
CAISDGAGELFF
TGTGCCATCAGTGACGGGGCGGGGGAGCTGTTTTTT
>TRBV6-6|TRBJ1-1|.|TRBD1
CASSPRTGIGNTEAFF
TGTGCCAGCAGTCCCCGGACAGGGATCGGTAACACTGAAGCTTTCTTT
>TRBV6-1|TRBJ2-7|.|TRBD1
CASSEVDRVQYF
TGTGCCAGCAGTGAAGTGGACAGGGTGCAGTACTTC
>TRBV6-5|TRBJ2-5|many|.
CASSYGFEGETQYF
TGTGCCAGCAGTTACGGTTTCGAGGGTGAGACCCAGTACTTC
>TRBV29-1|TRBJ2-1|.|.
CSVEEVAPQFF
TGCAGCGTTGAAGAGGTAGCTCCGCAGTTCTTC
>TRBV5-1|TRBJ1-2|.|.
CASSLDGANYGYTF
TGCGCCAGCAGCTTGGACGGGGCCAACTATGGCTACACCTTC
>TRBV5-1|TRBJ1-1|.|.
CASSRQERNTEAFF
TGCGCCAGCAGCAGACAGGAGAGGAACACTGAAGCTTTCTTT
>TRBV6-6|TRBJ1-5|.|.
CASSSGGVQHF
TGTGCCAGCAGTTCCGGTGGGGTCCAGCATTTT
>TRBV15|TRBJ2-4|many|.
CATSRGRRAELAKNIQYF
TGTGCCACCAGCAGAGGGAGGCGGGCAGAGCTAGCCAAAAACATTCAGTACTTC
>TRBV10-1|TRBJ2-5|.|.
CASSDLRGTQYF
TGCGCCAGCAGTGACCTCAGGGGGACCCAGTACTTC
>TRBV9|TRBJ2-7|.|.
CASSVVFSSEQYF
TGTGCCAGCAGCGTAGTTTTTAGTAGCGAGCAGTACTTC
>TRBV6-5|TRBJ2-5|.|.
CASRIGLSQETQYF
TGTGCCAGCAGAATAGGTCTGTCCCAAGAGACCCAGTACTTC
>TRBV28|TRBJ2-1|.|TRBD1
CASRGPGQGNEQFF
TGTGCCAGCAGGGGCCCGGGACAGGGCAATGAGCAGTTCTTC
>TRBV5-1|TRBJ2-1|.|.
CASSLDSSYYNEQFF
TGCGCCAGCAGCTTGGACTCGTCCTACTACAATGAGCAGTTCTTC
>TRBV5-1|TRBJ2-3|.|TRBD2
CASRRLADNTDTQYF
TGCGCCAGCCGCAGACTAGCGGACAACACAGATACGCAGTATTTT
>TRBV11-2|TRBJ2-7|.|.
CASSLVAGSLEQYF
TGTGCCAGCAGCTTAGTTGCGGGATCCCTCGAGCAGTACTTC
>TRBV2|TRBJ1-1|.|.
CASTPPGNTEAFF
TGTGCCAGCACCCCTCCCGGGAACACTGAAGCTTTCTTT
>TRBV19|TRBJ1-1|.|.
CASRYMEGAFF
TGTGCCAGTAGGTACATGGAGGGGGCTTTCTTT
>TRBV10-3|TRBJ1-2|.|.
CATGAGTRYTF
TGTGCCACTGGGGCAGGGACGAGGTACACCTTC
>TRBV18|TRBJ1-3|.|.
CASSPNDVAGNTIYF
TGTGCCAGCTCACCGAATGACGTCGCCGGAAACACCATATATTTT
>TRBV5-1|TRBJ2-5|once|TRBD2
CASSRGREVVTETQYF
TGCGCCAGCAGCCGGGGACGGGAGGTGGTGACGGAGACCCAGTACTTC
>TRBV2|TRBJ1-2|.|TRBD1
CASSGTGDLVYGYTF
TGTGCCAGCAGTGGGACAGGGGATTTGGTTTATGGCTACACCTTC
>TRBV29-1|TRBJ2-2|.|.
CSVAPGTGELFF
TGCAGCGTTGCCCCCGGAACCGGGGAGCTGTTTTTT
>TRBV2|TRBJ1-5|.|TRBD1
CASMLDRSSNQPQHF
TGTGCCAGCATGCTGGACAGGAGTAGCAATCAGCCCCAGCATTTT
>TRBV7-3|TRBJ1-2|.|TRBD1
CASSLGTGSSYGYTF
TGTGCCAGCAGCCTCGGGACAGGGTCTTCCTATGGCTACACCTTC
>TRBV28|TRBJ2-7|.|.
CASTREAKFLGEQYF
TGTGCCAGCACTAGGGAGGCTAAGTTCCTTGGCGAGCAGTACTTC
>TRBV29-1|TRBJ2-1|.|.
CSVEREDSPYNEQFF
TGCAGCGTTGAGAGGGAAGACTCCCCCTACAATGAGCAGTTCTTC
>TRBV7-9|TRBJ2-7|once|TRBD2
CASSDGGYEQYF
TGTGCCAGCAGCGACGGGGGGTACGAGCAGTACTTC
>TRBV2|TRBJ2-3|.|TRBD2
CASSKSSGIGWTQYF
TGTGCCAGCAGTAAATCTAGCGGAATAGGGTGGACGCAGTATTTT